The next 27 T cell receptor beta chains were all read from a single sample in a study of blood T cell repertoires in COVID-19. Clones were sequenced by immunoSEQ multiplex PCR, and TCRdb holds only the in-frame ones, with some missing. Among about 62,000 clones listed, 86% were seen once. Sequencing was carried out using peripheral blood. The receptors shown here come from a woman aged 80 or over with acute or convalescent COVID-19.

The chain carries TRBV30 and TRBJ2-7; no reliable D call. The CDR3 contains 11 residues. Trimming took off 2 bases at V and 2 bases at J, with 4 bases between the two ends. CDR1 is GTSNPN and CDR2 is SVGIG in the germline V gene (reference sequence). CDR3 sequence reads: CAWSSAYEQYF. The CDR3 coding sequence is TGTGCCTGGAGTTCCGCCTACGAGCAGTACTTC.

The gene calls are TRBV18 and TRBJ2-7, with 7 bases identical to TRBD2. The V segment lost 3 bases and the J segment 6 bases; nucleotides outside the gene matches: 5. Germline-derived CDR1 and CDR2 are KGHSH and LQKENI. The CDR3 consists of 13 residues. The CDR3 region is CASSPGASGEQYF. In DNA, the CDR3 is TGTGCCAGCTCACCCGGGGCTAGCGGCGAGCAGTACTTC.

The genes are TRBV11-2 and TRBJ2-2, with 8 bases aligning to TRBD2. CDR1 and CDR2 from the germline V gene are SGHAT and FQNNGV. This CDR3 contains 15 residues. V shed 7 bases and J 4 bases; nucleotides not matched to a gene: 8. CDR3 protein: CASTFGGAGTGELFF. CDR3 nucleotide sequence: TGTGCCAGCACCTTCGGGGGGGCGGGCACCGGGGAGCTGTTTTTT.

The genes are TRBV5-1 and TRBJ2-1; the match to TRBD2 covers 10 bases. The trim removed 4 bases at V and 4 bases at J, leaving 8 bases unmatched. Germline CDR1 and CDR2: SGHRS and YFSETQ. CDR3 length equals 16 residues. The CDR3 DNA sequence: TGCGCCAGCAGCGTCGCTAGCGGGAGTGGTTACAATGAGCAGTTCTTC. Amino acids: CASSVASGSGYNEQFF.

This rearrangement joins TRBV7-9 to TRBJ1-2; D unresolved. Deletions cut 4 bases from V and 0 bases from J, with 6 bases between. Germline V gene lookup returns CDR1 SEHNR and CDR2 FQNEAQ (reference sequence). The CDR3 runs 13 residues. As DNA, the CDR3 is TGTGCCAGCAGCTCCACAACTAACTATGGCTACACCTTC. It translates to CASSSTTNYGYTF. The complete variable domain, with remaining parts taken from reference TRBV7-9 and TRBJ1-2, reads DTGVSQNPRHKITKRGQNVTFRCDPISEHNRLYWYRQTLGQGPEFLTYFQNEAQLEKSRLLSDRFSAERPKGSFSTLEIQRTEQGDSAMYLCASSSTTNYGYTFGSGTRLTVV.

The V call is TRBV7-9, the J call TRBJ2-1, with D perhaps matching TRBD2 (6 bases). Trimming shortened V by 1 base and J by 5 bases, and 9 bases separated the two germline ends. Germline lookup yields CDR1 SEHNR and CDR2 FQNEAQ (reference sequence). This CDR3 region has 14 residues. This CDR3 reads CASSLGRGNNEQFF. CDR3 DNA: TGTGCCAGCAGCTTAGGGAGGGGTAACAATGAGCAGTTCTTC.

This clone was seen only once. The chain employs TRBV27 and TRBJ1-2, with 12 bases aligning to TRBD1. J was trimmed by 8 bases and V by 6 bases; bases with no gene match: 7. Germline CDR1 MNHEY, CDR2 SMNVEV (reference sequence). CDR3 length: 14 amino acids. In DNA form, the CDR3 reads TGTGCCAGCAGAGGGACAGGGGGCGGTGGGGGCTACACCTTC. It yields the protein CASRGTGGGGGYTF.

The V and J genes are TRBV19 and TRBJ2-1; 7 nucleotides align to TRBD1. Trimming took 1 base from V and 7 from J; bases not matched to a gene: 10. The germline V gene encodes CDR1 LNHDA and CDR2 SQIVND (reference sequence). The CDR3 has 16 amino acids. This CDR3 is CASSIARRQGKNEQFF. The CDR3 DNA follows: TGTGCCAGTAGTATAGCCCGACGACAGGGTAAAAATGAGCAGTTCTTC.

CDR3 sequence: CASSYSNRGGDNQPQHF. DNA for the CDR3: TGTGCCAGCAGTTACTCGAATCGAGGGGGGGATAATCAGCCCCAGCATTTT. The chain links TRBV6-2 or TRBV6-3 to TRBJ1-5, with a possible D match to TRBD1 (6 bases). Germline assignment: CDR1 MNHEY and CDR2 SVGEGT. Trimming took off 0 bases at V and 4 bases at J, with 16 bases between the two ends. The CDR3 is 17 amino acids.

This CDR3 reads CATYGGQGSLSGPINYGYTF. CDR3 nucleotides: TGTGCCACCTACGGGGGACAGGGAAGCCTTTCGGGCCCCATTAACTATGGCTACACCTTC. The chain employs TRBV28 and TRBJ1-2; 9 positions match TRBD1. Germline V gene data show CDR1 as MDHEN and CDR2 as SYDVKM. CDR3 length: 20 amino acids. The V and J ends lost 10 bases and 1 base, in that order; junction bases with no gene match: 25.

With respect to this clone: Other DNA sequences in the same sample also yield this CDR3. The chain employs TRBV9 and TRBJ2-2; 8 bases match TRBD1. CDR3 length: 15 amino acids. V gave up 2 bases and J gave up 2 bases; unmatched junction bases: 2. Per the germline V gene, CDR1 is SGDLS and CDR2 is YYNGEE. The CDR3 loop reads CASSVQGANTGELFF. The CDR3 DNA sequence: TGTGCCAGCAGCGTCCAGGGGGCCAACACCGGGGAGCTGTTTTTT.

This rearrangement joins TRBV5-4 to TRBJ2-2; 13 bases map to TRBD2. The CDR3 spans 16 residues. Trimming cost V 10 bases and J 6 bases; bases outside gene matches: 12. From germline, CDR1 is SGHNT and CDR2 YYREEE (reference sequence). Written as DNA, the CDR3 is TGTGCCTGGACTTCGAGACTAGCGGGAGGCGCCGGGGAGCTGTTTTTT. Encoded protein: CAWTSRLAGGAGELFF.

The chain uses TRBV5-8 and TRBJ2-5; 10 nucleotides agree with TRBD2. The CDR3 has 17 amino acids. The V gene end was trimmed by 0 bases and the J gene end by 5 bases; junction bases not matched to a gene: 10. Germline-derived CDR1 and CDR2 are SGHTS and YDEGEE. In nucleotides, the CDR3 is TGTGCCAGCAGCTTGGGGGGGGCTAGCGGGAGCATTGAGACCCAGTACTTC. The encoded protein is CASSLGGASGSIETQYF. Together with reference TRBV5-8 and TRBJ2-5, the CDR3 gives the full variable domain: EAGVTQSPTHLIKTRGQQATLRCSPISGHTSVYWYQQALGLGLQFLLWYDEGEERNRGNFPPRFSGRQFPNYSSELNVNALELEDSALYLCASSLGGASGSIETQYFGPGTRLLVL.

This rearrangement joins TRBV30 to TRBJ2-5; TRBD1 aligns across 7 bases. V lost 3 bases and J lost 5; bases outside the gene matches: 3. Germline lookup yields CDR1 GTSNPN and CDR2 SVGIG (reference sequence). The CDR3 loop spans 12 amino acids. The DNA of the CDR3 is TGTGCCTGGAGCAGACAGGGTGAGACCCAGTACTTC. This encodes CAWSRQGETQYF.

This clone was observed a few times. J is TRBJ1-2 and V is TRBV6-2 or TRBV6-3, with a weak D call TRBD1 (5 bases). V lost 0 bases, J lost 3 bases, and 14 bases lay in between. Germline loops: CDR1 MNHEY, CDR2 SVGEGT. This CDR3 comprises 16 residues. The CDR3 loop reads CASSYSTVREDYGYTF. CDR3 DNA sequence: TGTGCCAGCAGTTACTCGACAGTTCGTGAGGACTATGGCTACACCTTC.

This clone has just one count. V gene TRBV15 combines with J gene TRBJ2-3, with TRBD2 matching over 7 bases. With V trimmed by 8 bases and J by 1 base, 6 bases remained unmatched. From germline, CDR1 is LNHNV and CDR2 YYDKDF (reference sequence). The CDR3 sequence is 14 residues long. The CDR3 region is CATRRDYRTDTQYF. CDR3 bases: TGTGCCACCCGTCGGGACTACCGCACAGATACGCAGTATTTT.

J is TRBJ2-2 and V is TRBV5-1; 9 bases fit TRBD2. Trimming removed 4 bases from V and 2 bases from J; junction bases left unmatched: 3. The CDR3 sequence is 15 residues long. The germline CDR1 and CDR2 sequences are SGHRS and YFSETQ. DNA of the CDR3: TGCGCCAGCAGCCGCGGGGGGGCAAACACCGGGGAGCTGTTTTTT. This encodes CASSRGGANTGELFF. Looking up the rest from reference TRBV5-1 and TRBJ2-2 gives the full variable domain: KAGVTQTPRYLIKTRGQQVTLSCSPISGHRSVSWYQQTPGQGLQFLFEYFSETQRNKGNFPGRFSGRQFSNSRSEMNVSTLELGDSALYLCASSRGGANTGELFFGEGSRLTVL.

This chain uses TRBV13 with TRBJ2-5; D call uncertain. The CDR3 loop spans 13 amino acids. Germline CDR1 reads PRHDT; CDR2 reads FYEKMQ (reference sequence). Trimming pared 2 bases from V and 5 bases from J, leaving 9 bases between. In nucleotides, the CDR3 is TGTGCCAGCAGCTTATCCTATCGGGAGACCCAGTACTTC. Translating gives CASSLSYRETQYF.

The V and J genes are TRBV19 and TRBJ2-6, with D tentatively TRBD1 (5 bases). Germline assignment: CDR1 LNHDA and CDR2 SQIVND (reference sequence). The ends were cut back, 8 bases at V and 0 bases at J, with 11 bases in the middle. This CDR3 comprises 15 residues. CDR3 sequence: CASSQGHSGANVLTF. The DNA of the CDR3 is TGTGCCAGTTCTCAGGGCCACTCTGGGGCCAACGTCCTGACTTTC.

The chain joins TRBV6-2 or TRBV6-3 to TRBJ1-2; D not certain. The CDR3 spans 14 residues. The V gene lost 1 base and the J gene lost 4 bases, with 10 bases spanning the gap. In germline, CDR1 is MNHEY, CDR2 SVGEGT. The CDR3: CASSYYQTTYGYTF. DNA for the CDR3: TGTGCCAGCAGTTACTACCAGACAACCTATGGCTACACCTTC.

This chain uses TRBV7-9 with TRBJ2-1, with TRBD2 matching 9 bases. The germline V gene encodes CDR1 SEHNR and CDR2 FQNEAQ (reference sequence). This CDR3 contains 19 residues. V lost 1 base and J lost 12; bases outside the gene matches: 22. The CDR3 nucleotides are TGTGCCAGCAGCTTAGGAGCCAGCGGGAGGCCCGGGGATTCGGGACGGCAGTTCTTC. It yields the protein CASSLGASGRPGDSGRQFF.

The chain recombines TRBV19 with TRBJ1-5, with D hard to call. The germline V and J ends were trimmed by 6 bases and 4 bases, with 7 bases remaining between them. The CDR3 sequence is 12 residues long. Germline values: CDR1 LNHDA, CDR2 SQIVND (reference sequence). The CDR3 nucleotides read TGTGCCAGTAGAACAGAGAATCAGCCCCAGCATTTT. Translation: CASRTENQPQHF.

This clone was seen only once. Additional DNA sequences in this sample encode the identical CDR3. Here the CDR3 reads CASSLNEQNTGELFF. CDR3 sequence (DNA): TGCGCCAGCAGCTTGAATGAGCAGAACACCGGGGAGCTGTTTTTT. This chain joins TRBV5-1 and TRBJ2-2; no clear D gene. This CDR3 is built from 15 residues. CDR1 SGHRS and CDR2 YFSETQ come from the germline V gene. With 1 base removed from V and 1 base from J, the gap between germline ends came to 8 bases. Combining the CDR3 with reference TRBV5-1 and TRBJ2-2 gives the whole variable domain KAGVTQTPRYLIKTRGQQVTLSCSPISGHRSVSWYQQTPGQGLQFLFEYFSETQRNKGNFPGRFSGRQFSNSRSEMNVSTLELGDSALYLCASSLNEQNTGELFFGEGSRLTVL.

The genes are TRBV4-1 and TRBJ2-2; no definite D call. Germline CDR1 reads MGHRA; CDR2 reads YSYEKL. Trimming took 1 base from V and 6 from J, leaving 9 bases between them. This CDR3 has 14 amino acids. CDR3 residues: CASSQVGWSGELFF. The CDR3 DNA reads as TGCGCCAGCAGCCAAGTCGGGTGGTCCGGGGAGCTGTTTTTT.

The chain couples TRBV14 to TRBJ1-3; no definite D call. Germline V gene lookup returns CDR1 SGHDN and CDR2 FVKESK. The CDR3 length is 14 residues. V was pared by 1 base and J by 2 bases, with 6 bases between. CDR3 nucleotides: TGTGCCAGCAGCCAAGCCGGGACTGGAAACACCATATATTTT. Its protein is CASSQAGTGNTIYF.

The genes are TRBV7-9 and TRBJ1-2; D gene uncertain. Per germline, CDR1 SEHNR and CDR2 FQNEAQ (reference sequence). The CDR3 length is 16 residues. Trimming pared 2 bases from V and 1 base from J, leaving 14 bases between. CDR3 protein: CASSLTVGGLNYGYTF. The CDR3 DNA follows: TGTGCCAGCAGCTTAACTGTGGGCGGACTTAACTATGGCTACACCTTC.

The chain joins TRBV30 to TRBJ2-1; D is uncertain. The V gene lost 6 bases and the J gene lost 6 bases, with 12 bases spanning the gap. The V gene's germline CDR1 is GTSNPN and CDR2 SVGIG (reference sequence). The CDR3 covers 12 residues. CDR3 sequence reads: CACLDTVNEQFF. Here the CDR3 DNA reads TGTGCCTGTTTAGACACGGTCAATGAGCAGTTCTTC.